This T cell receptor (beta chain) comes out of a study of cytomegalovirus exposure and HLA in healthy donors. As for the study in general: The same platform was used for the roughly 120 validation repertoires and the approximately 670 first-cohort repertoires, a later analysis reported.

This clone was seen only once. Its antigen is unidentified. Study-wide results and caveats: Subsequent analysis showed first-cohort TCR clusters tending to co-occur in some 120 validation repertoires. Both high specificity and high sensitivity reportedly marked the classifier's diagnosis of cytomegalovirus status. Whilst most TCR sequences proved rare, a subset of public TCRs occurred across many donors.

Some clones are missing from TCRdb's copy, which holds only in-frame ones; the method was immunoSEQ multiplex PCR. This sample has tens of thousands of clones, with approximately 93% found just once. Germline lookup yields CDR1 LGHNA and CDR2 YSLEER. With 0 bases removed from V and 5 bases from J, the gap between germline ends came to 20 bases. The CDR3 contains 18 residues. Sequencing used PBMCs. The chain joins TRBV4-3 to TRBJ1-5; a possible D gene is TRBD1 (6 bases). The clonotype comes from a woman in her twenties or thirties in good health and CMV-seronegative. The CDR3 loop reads CASSQDEAVGGSYQPQHF. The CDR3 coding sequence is TGCGCCAGCAGCCAAGATGAGGCCGTAGGGGGATCATATCAGCCCCAGCATTTT.